Shown below are 26 T cell receptor beta chains from a single sample sequenced in a study of blood T cell repertoires in COVID-19. The method was immunoSEQ multiplex PCR; TCRdb's version includes in-frame clones alone and lacks a portion of them. Among more than 80,000 clones listed, around 86% were seen once. The sample consisted of peripheral blood. All receptors derive from a man aged 40-49 years with acute or convalescent COVID-19.

The chain has TRBV9 and TRBJ2-1; 8 bases match TRBD1. J gave up 4 bases and V 4 bases, and 7 bases lay outside the gene matches. CDR3 length: 15 residues. Germline values: CDR1 SGDLS, CDR2 YYNGEE. CDR3 sequence (DNA): TGTGCCAGCAGCCTGGGACAGGTTTCATACAATGAGCAGTTCTTC. Translating gives CASSLGQVSYNEQFF.

The rearrangement uses TRBV9 and TRBJ2-1; TRBD1 aligns across 10 bases. This CDR3 has 16 amino acids. V lost 4 bases to trimming and J lost 5 bases; unmatched junction nucleotides: 9. CDR1 is SGDLS and CDR2 is YYNGEE in the germline V gene. The DNA of the CDR3 is TGTGCCAGCAGCCCTGGTGGGGGGACAGGGGACAATGAGCAGTTCTTC. Translating it yields CASSPGGGTGDNEQFF.

This clone was seen a few times. The genes are TRBV30 and TRBJ1-3, with D maybe TRBD1 (5 bases). V gave up 2 bases and J gave up 2 bases, with 16 bases separating them. The germline gives CDR1 GTSNPN, CDR2 SVGIG (reference sequence). CDR3 size: 16 residues. The chain's CDR3 is CAWSTRTLVAGNTIYF. The CDR3 DNA reads as TGTGCCTGGAGTACCCGGACATTAGTTGCTGGAAACACCATATATTTT.

The chain is built from TRBV6-5 and TRBJ1-6, with D uncertain. The V end lost 6 bases, the J end lost 0 bases, and 9 bases lay between the germline ends. Germline V gene data show CDR1 as MNHEY and CDR2 as SVGAGI. This CDR3 contains 15 residues. CDR3 sequence (DNA): TGTGCCAGCAGGAGGCGGTTCTCCTATAATTCACCCCTCCACTTT. Protein: CASRRRFSYNSPLHF.

V and J are TRBV11-2 and TRBJ2-7; perhaps TRBD2 as D (5 bases). Per the germline V gene, CDR1 is SGHAT and CDR2 is FQNNGV. The V and J ends lost 2 bases and 3 bases respectively, with 14 bases between them. This CDR3 region has 15 residues. The CDR3 sequence is CASSLSPGVGYEQYF. CDR3 coding DNA: TGTGCCAGCAGCTTAAGTCCCGGGGTAGGCTACGAGCAGTACTTC. Together with reference TRBV11-2 and TRBJ2-7, the CDR3 gives the full variable domain: EAGVAQSPRYKIIEKRQSVAFWCNPISGHATLYWYQQILGQGPKLLIQFQNNGVVDDSQLPKDRFSAERLKGVDSTLKIQPAKLEDSAVYLCASSLSPGVGYEQYFGPGTRLTVT.

For this clone: The junction departs from the called germline gene at one end, perhaps through a read error. The chain has TRBV5-1 and TRBJ2-1; 7 positions match TRBD1. CDR3 length: 14 amino acids. The germline V gene encodes CDR1 SGHRS and CDR2 YFSETQ. CDR3: CASSFDRAYNEQFF. The CDR3 region has the DNA TGCGCCAGCAGCTTCGACAGGGCCTATAATGAGCAGTTCTTC.

In its sample, this clone ranks as medium-sized. The chain carries TRBV3-1 (or the pseudogene TRBV3-2) and TRBJ1-4; maybe TRBD1 (5 bases). V lost 2 bases and J 4 bases, leaving 8 bases between the germline ends. Germline CDR1 and CDR2: LGHDT and YNNKEL (reference sequence). This CDR3 has 14 residues. In DNA, the CDR3 is TGTGCCAGCAGCCAAAGACAGAGTAATGAAAAACTGTTTTTT. Translation: CASSQRQSNEKLFF.

As for this clone: Within the sample, other DNA sequences also encode this same CDR3. The chain recombines TRBV9 with TRBJ1-1; 7 nucleotides agree with TRBD1. The CDR3 length is 13 residues. V lost 4 bases, J lost 2 bases, and 2 bases stayed unmatched. Per the germline V gene, CDR1 is SGDLS and CDR2 is YYNGEE. CDR3 in DNA: TGTGCCAGCAGCCAGGGGGGCAACACTGAAGCTTTCTTT. It specifies CASSQGGNTEAFF.

CDR3 loop: CASTRGGSTEAFF. Written as DNA, the CDR3 is TGCGCCAGCACTCGAGGGGGAAGCACTGAAGCTTTCTTT. The chain couples TRBV5-1 to TRBJ1-1, with a possible D match to TRBD1 (6 bases). V lost 6 bases, J lost 4 bases, and 13 bases lay in between. Germline V gene sequence: CDR1 SGHRS, CDR2 YFSETQ. CDR3 length equals 13 residues. The full variable domain, its missing parts supplied by reference TRBV5-1 and TRBJ1-1, is KAGVTQTPRYLIKTRGQQVTLSCSPISGHRSVSWYQQTPGQGLQFLFEYFSETQRNKGNFPGRFSGRQFSNSRSEMNVSTLELGDSALYLCASTRGGSTEAFFGQGTRLTVV.

This rearrangement joins TRBV30 to TRBJ1-3; D unresolved. The CDR3 length is 15 residues. Trimming pared 0 bases from V and 2 bases from J, leaving 11 bases between. Germline V gives CDR1 GTSNPN, CDR2 SVGIG (reference sequence). CDR3 region: CAWSVRGGTGNTIYF. CDR3 bases: TGTGCCTGGAGTGTACGAGGAGGGACTGGAAACACCATATATTTT.

The chain joins TRBV7-2 to TRBJ1-5; 7 bases match TRBD1. Germline CDR1 reads SGHTA; CDR2 reads FQGNSA. Trimming cost V 5 bases and J 2 bases; bases outside gene matches: 3. The CDR3 extends over 14 amino acids. DNA of the CDR3: TGTGCCAGCAGCCTTCAGGGGGGCAATCAGCCCCAGCATTTT. Its translation is CASSLQGGNQPQHF.

This clone was detected only a few times. V is TRBV7-2 and J is TRBJ1-6; TRBD1 might be the D (5 bases). The CDR3 sequence is 13 residues long. V lost 8 bases, J lost 7 bases, and 12 bases lay in between. Germline V gene data show CDR1 as SGHTA and CDR2 as FQGNSA. CDR3 region: CASAQARNSPLHF. In nucleotides, the CDR3 is TGTGCCAGCGCACAGGCGAGAAATTCACCCCTCCACTTT.

The V and J genes are TRBV7-9 and TRBJ1-6; no reliable D call. Trimming shortened V by 1 base and J by 0 bases, and 10 bases separated the two germline ends. This CDR3 is 17 amino acids long. Germline CDR1 reads SEHNR; CDR2 reads FQNEAQ (reference sequence). The CDR3 bases are TGTGCCAGCAGCTTAGGTAGCCATTTCTCCTATAATTCACCCCTCCACTTT. Amino acid sequence: CASSLGSHFSYNSPLHF.

The chain couples TRBV30 to TRBJ1-6, with a possible D match to TRBD1 (6 bases). CDR3 length: 14 amino acids. Germline CDR1 GTSNPN, CDR2 SVGIG (reference sequence). Trimming left V 0 bases short and J 7 bases short, with 10 bases between. The CDR3: CAWSVLGTNSPLHF. CDR3 DNA: TGTGCCTGGAGTGTGCTGGGGACAAATTCACCCCTCCACTTT.

The chain combines TRBV20-1 with TRBJ2-1; TRBD2 matches at 10 bases. With V trimmed by 3 bases and J by 10 bases, 9 bases remained unmatched. The CDR3 sequence is 14 residues long. Germline V lookup: CDR1 DFQATT, CDR2 SNEGSKA (reference sequence). In DNA, the CDR3 is TGCAGTGCTAGTTCAAGCGGGAGGGCCTGGGAGCAGTTCTTC. This codes for CSASSSGRAWEQFF.

This clone appeared a few times. The rearrangement uses TRBV9 and TRBJ2-7, with 7 positions matching TRBD2. Germline V gene data show CDR1 as SGDLS and CDR2 as YYNGEE. V was clipped by 0 bases and J by 7 bases; unmatched bases: 10. The CDR3 extends over 15 amino acids. The CDR3 DNA reads TGTGCCAGCAGCGTAGATGGGGGAGGGCCGAGGGAGCAGTACTTC. Its translation: CASSVDGGGPREQYF. Full variable domain (outside the CDR3, taken from reference TRBV9 and TRBJ2-7): DSGVTQTPKHLITATGQRVTLRCSPRSGDLSVYWYQQSLDQGLQFLIQYYNGEERAKGNILERFSAQQFPDLHSELNLSSLELGDSALYFCASSVDGGGPREQYFGPGTRLTVT.

The J gene is TRBJ2-7, the V gene TRBV7-2, with 7 bases lining up with TRBD1. The J segment lost 2 bases and the V segment lost 1 base, leaving 5 bases of the junction unmatched. Germline V gene sequence: CDR1 SGHTA, CDR2 FQGNSA. The CDR3 spans 15 residues. CDR3 coding DNA: TGTGCCAGCAGCTTAGTCGACGACAGGGCCTACGAGCAGTACTTC. Amino acid sequence: CASSLVDDRAYEQYF.

The V and J genes are TRBV6-2 or TRBV6-3 and TRBJ1-5, with 7 nucleotides matching TRBD1. CDR1 is MNHEY, CDR2 SVGEGT, per germline. The CDR3 is made up of 15 amino acids. The V segment lost 1 base and the J segment 5 bases; nucleotides outside the gene matches: 5. CDR3 amino acids: CASSYYGQADQPQHF. DNA of the CDR3: TGTGCCAGCAGTTACTACGGACAGGCAGATCAGCCCCAGCATTTT.

The J gene is TRBJ2-1, the V gene TRBV27, with D perhaps TRBD1 (5 bases). V gave up 4 bases and J gave up 0 bases, with 7 bases separating them. The CDR3 extends over 14 amino acids. Per the germline V gene, CDR1 is MNHEY and CDR2 is SMNVEV (reference sequence). This chain's CDR3 is CASSSGYSYNEQFF. The CDR3 bases are TGTGCCAGCAGTTCAGGGTACTCCTACAATGAGCAGTTCTTC.

The chain links TRBV6-5 to TRBJ1-6, with 10 nucleotides matching TRBD1. This CDR3 contains 15 residues. The germline gives CDR1 MNHEY, CDR2 SVGAGI. Trimming cost V 4 bases and J 6 bases; bases outside gene matches: 3. CDR3 region: CASSSGQGLNSPLHF. CDR3 sequence (DNA): TGTGCCAGCAGTTCGGGACAGGGGCTTAATTCACCCCTCCACTTT.

The CDR3 DNA is TGTGCCAGCAGCCACGGACAGGTAGAGGAGACCCAGTACTTC. It encodes CASSHGQVEETQYF. The V call is TRBV11-3, the J call TRBJ2-5, with TRBD1 identical over 7 bases. Trimming at V came to 5 bases and at J to 5 bases, leaving 8 bases not matched to a gene. This CDR3 is built from 14 residues. Per the germline V gene, CDR1 is SGHNT and CDR2 is YENEEA.

V is TRBV9 and J is TRBJ1-5, with a weak D call TRBD1 (6 bases). The germline V gene encodes CDR1 SGDLS and CDR2 YYNGEE. V was cut by 4 bases and J by 2 bases, with 10 bases left in between. This CDR3 is 14 amino acids long. The CDR3 DNA is TGTGCCAGCAGCCCAGGGGCAGGCAATCAGCCCCAGCATTTT. Residues: CASSPGAGNQPQHF.

This chain joins TRBV5-8 and TRBJ1-5; 7 bases line up with TRBD1. This CDR3 contains 13 residues. The germline V gene encodes CDR1 SGHTS and CDR2 YDEGEE. J gave up 7 bases and V 1 base, and 2 bases lay outside the gene matches. CDR3 nucleotide sequence: TGTGCCAGCAGCTTGTACAGGGGCCAGCCCCAGCATTTT. Protein: CASSLYRGQPQHF.

The table lists this clone with a count of one. V is TRBV25-1 and J is TRBJ2-7; 8 nucleotides agree with TRBD2. The length of the CDR3 is 17 residues. CDR1 is MGHDK and CDR2 is SYGVNS in the germline V gene. The V gene end was trimmed by 3 bases and the J gene end by 2 bases; junction bases not matched to a gene: 12. The CDR3 loop is CASSDPKAGVNTYEQYF. For the CDR3, the DNA is TGTGCCAGCAGTGACCCAAAAGCGGGAGTTAACACCTACGAGCAGTACTTC.

CDR3 loop: CASSWGTSGLKGTQYF. Written as DNA, the CDR3 is TGTGCCAGCAGCTGGGGGACTAGCGGTCTAAAGGGCACGCAGTATTTT. V usage is TRBV7-3 and J usage is TRBJ2-3, with 11 nucleotides matching TRBD2. The CDR3 covers 16 residues. CDR1 and CDR2 from the germline V gene are SGHTA and FQGTGA. With 4 bases clipped from V and 9 bases from J, the junction kept 12 bases outside the gene matches.

The chain links TRBV6-2 or TRBV6-3 to TRBJ1-5; the D is unclear. Deletions cut 0 bases from V and 4 bases from J, with 13 bases between. From germline, CDR1 is MNHEY and CDR2 SVGEGT. The CDR3 loop spans 16 amino acids. The CDR3 nucleotides are TGTGCCAGCAGTTACTCGAGGCAGCTACTGAATCAGCCCCAGCATTTT. Its translation: CASSYSRQLLNQPQHF.